The next 2 T cell receptor beta chains were all read from a single sample in a study of cytomegalovirus exposure and HLA in healthy donors. The protocol was immunoSEQ multiplex PCR, while the TCRdb copy is restricted to in-frame clones and leaves out a portion. The sample has about 65,000 clones, about 91% seen once. Sequenced sample: PBMCs. The receptors derive from a woman between 18 and 29 years old in good health and CMV-seronegative.

The genes are TRBV9 and TRBJ1-2; 8 bases line up with TRBD1. The CDR3 is 17 residues long. After removal of 3 bases from V and 4 bases from J, the junction contained 14 bases not matched to a gene. Germline V gene data show CDR1 as SGDLS and CDR2 as YYNGEE. The DNA of the CDR3 is TGTGCCAGCAGCGCACACTCAGGGGGCCCCTTCCTCTATGGCTACACCTTC. It specifies CASSAHSGGPFLYGYTF.

This clone was seen just once. The rearrangement links TRBV11-3 to TRBJ2-1; D is ambiguous. Trimming shortened V by 5 bases and J by 5 bases, and 4 bases separated the two germline ends. The CDR3 has 11 amino acids. Looked up from germline, CDR1 is SGHNT and CDR2 is YENEEA. The CDR3 region has the DNA TGTGCCAGCAGCCCTGACAATGAGCAGTTCTTC. Protein sequence: CASSPDNEQFF.